Listed below are T cell receptor beta chains from one sample, sequenced in a study of T cell clonotyping in hematopoietic cell transplantation. Clones were sequenced by immunoSEQ multiplex PCR, and TCRdb holds only the in-frame ones, with some missing. This table has more than 70,000 clones, about 95% appearing once. This sample comprised peripheral blood mononuclear cells, obtained before stem cell transplant. These TCRs come from a woman aged 45-59 years with acute myeloid leukemia. Some clones in this sample may be carry-over from other donors' samples. CDR3s include the opening cysteine and the closing phenylalanine or tryptophan. Some rows have no size entry. The others give once, few or many, or a class for an expanded clone.

>TRBV28|TRBJ1-2|NA
CASSFGTVTAFAYGYTF
>TRBV5-8|TRBJ1-3|NA
CASSRGAVRLENTIYF
>TRBV6-6|TRBJ2-6|NA
CASRHGTNGANVLTF
>TRBV2|TRBJ1-2|NA
CASSFGTEAPYGYTF
>TRBV5-1|TRBJ1-2|NA
CASSLLGGGYGYTF
>TRBV14|TRBJ2-1|NA
CASSQEGQSSYNEQFF
>TRBV20-1|TRBJ1-1|NA
CSLDGGAEAFF
>TRBV27|TRBJ2-7|NA
CASSSPGGQYF
>TRBV30|TRBJ2-5|NA
CAWSMTRGIETQYF
>TRBV29-1|TRBJ2-7|once
CSVATGTSGLHEQYF
>TRBV9|TRBJ1-2|NA
CASSTMDRRDGYTF
>TRBV11-2|TRBJ2-4|NA
CASSGLAESIQYF
>TRBV2|TRBJ2-3|NA
CASSATGGPDTQYF
>TRBV28|TRBJ2-1|NA
CASSSVGLAGSNEQFF
>TRBV30|TRBJ2-1|NA
CAWSLSGGANEQFF
>TRBV5-1|TRBJ1-2|NA
CASSLGTAPYGYTF
>TRBV6-1|TRBJ1-5|NA
CASIYRASNQPQHF
>TRBV6-5|TRBJ2-2|NA
CASGRQNTGELFF
>TRBV27|TRBJ1-2|once
CATSRGGTATWGYTF
>TRBV28|TRBJ1-5|once
CASSLYRGSGQPQHF
>TRBV19|TRBJ1-5|NA
CASSKDRGSNQPQHF
>TRBV7-9|TRBJ2-7|once
CASSLGDRSYEQYF
>TRBV4-1|TRBJ1-3|NA
CASSSTGGTRGNTIYF
>TRBV27|TRBJ2-3|NA
CASGGTPGRYF
>TRBV19|TRBJ1-1|NA
CASNPHMGVTEAFF
>TRBV30|TRBJ2-7|NA
CAWHRDSVYEQYF
>TRBV2|TRBJ2-7|NA
CASSDWREGRGDF
>TRBV7-9|TRBJ1-1|NA
CASSPYQGLNTEAFF
>TRBV6-4|TRBJ2-1|NA
CASSDRDRGTHEQFF
>TRBV27|TRBJ2-1|NA
CASSLVSSSYNEQFF
>TRBV5-1|TRBJ2-1|NA
CASRVDSGRADEQFF
>TRBV28|TRBJ1-2|NA
CASSFAGYGSYGYTF
>TRBV28|TRBJ2-2|NA
CASSRGLAGELFF
>TRBV4-1|TRBJ2-3|NA
CASSRQDRRDTQYF
>TRBV6-1|TRBJ1-4|few
CASTRGTADNEKLFF
>TRBV5-1|TRBJ1-1|once
CASRVGGNTEAFF
>TRBV2|TRBJ2-5|NA
CASSDYSIRQETQYF
>TRBV5-1|TRBJ2-3|NA
CASSLGHRDGRTDTQYF
>TRBV4-1|TRBJ1-1|NA
CASSQDPMTEAFF
>TRBV6-5|TRBJ2-7|NA
CASSTRDRPYEQYF
>TRBV19|TRBJ2-3|NA
CASSPFGGATDTQYF
>TRBV6-1|TRBJ2-2|NA
CACSAGGLRTGELFF
>TRBV7-2|TRBJ1-4|NA
CASSSRQGEGEKLFF
>TRBV4-1|TRBJ2-5|NA
CASSQGYRLAGGQETQYF
>TRBV6-1|TRBJ2-7|NA
CASISGSSYEQYF
>TRBV28|TRBJ1-1|NA
CASATGYDTEAFF
>TRBV6-1|TRBJ1-1|NA
CASSATRENTEAFF
>TRBV30|TRBJ1-6|NA
CAWSVSDYNSPLHF
>TRBV10-3|TRBJ1-2|NA
CATRTGGAGGYTF
>TRBV29-1|TRBJ1-1|NA
CSVAYGNTEAFF
>TRBV5-1|TRBJ1-1|NA
CASSLAGKGVRNTEAFF
>TRBV6-5|TRBJ2-7|once
CASSRTGGEQYF
>TRBV5-8|TRBJ1-2|NA
CASSYQPQGNTF
>TRBV4-2|TRBJ1-1|NA
CASSPLTENTEAFF
>TRBV20-1|TRBJ1-5|NA
CPHVTDQPQHF
>TRBV27|TRBJ1-2|NA
CASSSSGLYGYTF
>TRBV28|TRBJ1-2|NA
CASSSGIIHGYTF
>TRBV5-1|TRBJ2-7|NA
CASSMGRVGYEQYF
>TRBV6-6|TRBJ2-7|NA
CASTGGGYEQYF